Listed below are T cell receptor beta chains from one sample, sequenced in a study of blood T cell repertoires in COVID-19. Assay: immunoSEQ multiplex PCR; the TCRdb copy retains only in-frame clones and omits some. The sample lists 210,000 or so clones, roughly 89% occurring once. Sequenced sample: peripheral blood. The receptors shown here come from a man aged 35 to 55 with acute or convalescent COVID-19. Both conserved end residues are part of each CDR3. Fields, in order: J gene, clone size, D gene, V gene, CDR3 DNA, CDR3 protein. The D gene is left open where the match is weak. Not every row has a clone size; where given, it reads once, few, many or a size class.

TRBJ1-1 | . | . | TRBV6-5 | TGTGCCAGCAGTACACAGGACCCGAGCACTGAAGCTTTCTTT | CASSTQDPSTEAFF
TRBJ1-1 | once | TRBD1 | TRBV6-5 | TGTGCCGGGAAACAGGGGGCCGGTGGGACTGAAGCTTTCTTT | CAGKQGAGGTEAFF
TRBJ2-3 | . | TRBD2 | TRBV30 | TGTCGCGGGGGGGGCACAGATACGCAGTATTTT | CRGGGTDTQYF
TRBJ1-1 | few | . | TRBV3-1/TRBV3-2 | TGTGCCAGCAGCCCATCCCCGAGCCGAACAGTCGAAGCTTTCTTT | CASSPSPSRTVEAFF
TRBJ2-2 | . | TRBD1 | TRBV11-3 | TGTGCCAGCAGCCCGGACAGGACGGCCGGGGAGCTGTTTTTT | CASSPDRTAGELFF
TRBJ2-3 | . | . | TRBV24-1 | TGTGCCACCAGTGATTCGGGGACTCCAGGGACAGATACGCAGTATTTT | CATSDSGTPGTDTQYF
TRBJ2-1 | . | TRBD1 | TRBV10-3 | TGTGCCATCGGTACAGGGGGCCCGTACAATGAGCAGTTCTTC | CAIGTGGPYNEQFF
TRBJ1-1 | . | . | TRBV29-1 | TGCAGCGTTGCTGAAACCTTAAGCCGAGGCGCTTTCTTT | CSVAETLSRGAFF
TRBJ1-1 | . | TRBD1 | TRBV27 | TGTGCCAGCAGTCCGCCCAATTACAGGGGAGCTGAAGCTTTCTTT | CASSPPNYRGAEAFF
TRBJ1-2 | . | . | TRBV6-6 | TGTGCCAGCAGTTACTCGGGGCAGGGTTCACCTCGCTACACCTTC | CASSYSGQGSPRYTF
TRBJ2-1 | . | TRBD1 | TRBV9 | TGTGCCAGCAGCGTAAGGGGACAGGGCTGGAATGAGCAGTTCTTC | CASSVRGQGWNEQFF
TRBJ1-1 | few | . | TRBV5-1 | TGCGCCAGCAGAGAGAGGGCCAATGAAGCTTTCTTT | CASRERANEAFF
TRBJ2-2 | . | TRBD1 | TRBV7-8 | TGTGCCAGCAGCTTGGACAGAGAGGGGGCCACCGGGGAGCTGTTTTTT | CASSLDREGATGELFF
TRBJ2-3 | . | TRBD2 | TRBV28 | TGTGCCAGCAGATCCCAGGGACTAGCGGGGGGGCCTTCTGGCACAGATACGCAGTATTTT | CASRSQGLAGGPSGTDTQYF
TRBJ2-1 | . | TRBD2 | TRBV10-1 | TGCGCCAGCAGTGAGACTGGCGGGGGGGCCACAAGACAGTTCTTC | CASSETGGGATRQFF
TRBJ1-2 | . | . | TRBV29-1 | TGCAGCGTTGAACGGGAGGGGACCTACACCTTC | CSVEREGTYTF
TRBJ1-3 | . | . | TRBV7-2 | TGTGCCAGCAGCTTTCTCACTTACTCTGGAAACACCATATATTTT | CASSFLTYSGNTIYF
TRBJ2-5 | . | TRBD2 | TRBV7-6 | TGTGCCAGCAGTTCAGGACTAGCGGGGGGGCCGCTCACCCAGTACTTC | CASSSGLAGGPLTQYF
TRBJ2-7 | few | . | TRBV7-9 | TGTGCCAGCAGCTCATCCGGGACTGGTTCCTACGAGCAGTACTTC | CASSSSGTGSYEQYF
TRBJ1-2 | . | TRBD1 | TRBV6-6 | TGTGCCAGCAGCCCAGGACAGGGGCTAGCTAACTATGGCTACACCTTC | CASSPGQGLANYGYTF
TRBJ2-7 | once | . | TRBV6-6 | TGTGCCAGCAGCGAGGGATCCTACGAGCAGTACTTC | CASSEGSYEQYF
TRBJ1-1 | . | . | TRBV28 | TGTGCCACCCTGGAACAGGGATCGGGCACTGAAGCTTTCTTT | CATLEQGSGTEAFF
TRBJ1-6 | . | . | TRBV27 | TGTGCCAGCAGTTTATCCCCCGGGACCTATAATTCACCCCTCCACTTT | CASSLSPGTYNSPLHF
TRBJ1-5 | . | . | TRBV7-3 | TGTGCCAGCTGCTGCGGGACCTCCTTTAGCAATCAGCCCCAGCATTTT | CASCCGTSFSNQPQHF
TRBJ1-4 | . | . | TRBV5-1 | TGCGCCAGCAGCCAGGGGACAAATGAAAAACTGTTTTTT | CASSQGTNEKLFF
TRBJ1-2 | . | . | TRBV5-6 | TGTGCCAGCAGCCGGGTCGGGACTCAGGGCTACACCTTC | CASSRVGTQGYTF
TRBJ2-1 | . | . | TRBV6-4 | TGTGCCAGCAGTGAGGCCTACGCTACAGCCAAGTTCTTC | CASSEAYATAKFF
TRBJ2-3 | . | . | TRBV7-2 | TGTGCCAGCAGCTTGAACAGGGTCAAAACAGATACGCAGTATTTT | CASSLNRVKTDTQYF
TRBJ1-3 | . | . | TRBV27 | TGTGCCAGCAGCGGGACGGGAGGGGGAAGGAACACCATATATTTT | CASSGTGGGRNTIYF
TRBJ2-1 | . | TRBD2 | TRBV7-9 | TGTGCCAGCAGCTTTAGCGGGGGGGCGCGTTACAATGAGCAGTTCTTC | CASSFSGGARYNEQFF
TRBJ1-5 | . | . | TRBV18 | TGTGCCAGCTCAGGACAGACCAGTAGCAATCAGCCCCAGCATTTT | CASSGQTSSNQPQHF
TRBJ2-1 | . | . | TRBV30 | TGTGCCTGGAGTCACGGACTGTACAATGAGCAGTTCTTC | CAWSHGLYNEQFF
TRBJ2-2 | . | TRBD1 | TRBV30 | TGTGCCTGGAGAACAGGGGGCGCTTCGTCCGGGGAGCTGTTTTTT | CAWRTGGASSGELFF
TRBJ2-4 | . | . | TRBV11-2 | TGTGCCAGCAGCTTGGCGGTCAACTTGCTAGCCAAAAACATTCAGTACTTC | CASSLAVNLLAKNIQYF
TRBJ1-5 | . | . | TRBV18 | TGTGCCAGCTCACCTAACAGGGACGGCAATCAGCCCCAGCATTTT | CASSPNRDGNQPQHF
TRBJ1-3 | . | . | TRBV28 | TGTGCCAGCTCGACAGTCAACTCTGGAAACACCATATATTTT | CASSTVNSGNTIYF
TRBJ2-4 | . | TRBD1 | TRBV6-5 | TGTGCCAGCACACAACAGGGGGCGGCCAAAAACATTCAGTACTTC | CASTQQGAAKNIQYF
TRBJ1-1 | . | . | TRBV5-4 | TGTGCCAGCAGCCCTTCGGGTCACAACACTGAAGCTTTCTTT | CASSPSGHNTEAFF
TRBJ2-7 | . | . | TRBV18 | TGTGCCAGCTCACCAGACGACAGGTACGAGCAGTACTTC | CASSPDDRYEQYF
TRBJ1-3 | . | . | TRBV6-5 | TGTGCCAGCAGTTACTCGCGGGGGAACACCATATATTTT | CASSYSRGNTIYF
TRBJ1-2 | . | TRBD1 | TRBV10-1 | TGCGCCAGCAGTGACGGACAGGGAGGACGGGCCTTC | CASSDGQGGRAF
TRBJ1-3 | once | TRBD1 | TRBV14 | TGTGCCAGCAGCCAAGCAGGGGGCACTGGAAACACCATATATTTT | CASSQAGGTGNTIYF
TRBJ1-1 | . | . | TRBV11-2 | TGTGCCAGCAGCTTAGCATCAGGGGTGACTGAAGCTTTCTTT | CASSLASGVTEAFF
TRBJ2-2 | . | TRBD1 | TRBV5-1 | TGCGCCAGCAGCCCCGGGACAGCGAACACCGGGGAGCTGTTTTTT | CASSPGTANTGELFF
TRBJ1-2 | . | . | TRBV6-5 | TGTGCCAGCAGTTACTCGAACAGGGCAAAGGGCGGCTACACCTTC | CASSYSNRAKGGYTF
TRBJ1-2 | . | . | TRBV11-2 | TGTGCCAGCAGCTTCGGACAGAATTATGGCTACACCTTC | CASSFGQNYGYTF
TRBJ2-3 | once | . | TRBV5-1 | TGCGCCAGCAGCTTGCTTACAGATACGCAGTATTTT | CASSLLTDTQYF